One and the same sample provided the 22 T cell receptor beta chains below, sequenced in a study of CD8 T cells in ankylosing spondylitis. TCRdb re-analysed the 5' RACE reads in MiXCR, keeping a single row per CDR3 protein. The profile shows some 290,000 distinct CDR3 sequences, 20% of them singletons. Sequences were obtained from blood, either unsorted or a sorted T cell fraction (not recorded which). The receptors here all came from a male donor with ankylosing spondylitis or in good health (not recorded which).

This clonotype was seen a few times. The V gene is TRBV12-3 or TRBV12-4, the J gene TRBJ2-1; 7 bases map to TRBD2. After removal of 3 bases from V and 4 bases from J, the junction contained 3 bases not matched to a gene. The CDR3 spans 14 residues. CDR3 in DNA: TGTGCCAGCAGTTTCCAGCGGGGTTACAATGAGCAGTTCTTC. It translates to CASSFQRGYNEQFF.

This clonotype was seen more than once but under ten times. The rearrangement uses TRBV3-1 and TRBJ1-2; D is ambiguous. The V and J ends lost 0 bases and 8 bases respectively, with 10 bases between them. The CDR3 loop spans 13 amino acids. Germline V lookup: CDR1 LGHDT, CDR2 YNNKEL (reference sequence). The CDR3 is CASSQESGNGYTF. CDR3 DNA sequence: TGTGCCAGCAGCCAAGAATCTGGGAACGGCTACACCTTC.

This clonotype was counted only a few times. This sequence joins TRBV20-1 and TRBJ1-6, with 8 bases identical to TRBD1. The CDR3 covers 14 residues. V trimming: 1 base; J trimming: 10 bases; junction bases outside the gene matches: 6. The germline V gene encodes CDR1 DFQATT and CDR2 SNEGSKA (reference sequence). In nucleotides, the CDR3 is TGCAGTGCTAGAGGCCGGGACAGGACCTCACCCCTCCACTTT. Amino acids: CSARGRDRTSPLHF.

The J gene is TRBJ2-2, the V gene TRBV7-6; 8 bases are shared with TRBD1. The CDR3 has 15 amino acids. Germline CDR1 is SGHVS and CDR2 is FNYEAQ. After removal of 5 bases from V and 7 bases from J, the junction contained 9 bases not matched to a gene. Written as DNA, the CDR3 is TGTGCCAGCAGCGACGGTAGGACAGGGCACGGGGAGCTGTTTTTT. Amino acids: CASSDGRTGHGELFF.

The chain carries TRBV20-1 and TRBJ2-2, with D unresolved. The ends were cut back, 1 base at V and 8 bases at J, with 5 bases in the middle. The CDR3 consists of 11 residues. CDR1 and CDR2 (germline): DFQATT, SNEGSKA (reference sequence). CDR3: CSARVVGELFF. The CDR3 nucleotides read TGCAGTGCTAGAGTTGTAGGGGAGCTGTTTTTT.

The rearrangement uses TRBV5-1 and TRBJ2-2; the D gene is possibly TRBD2 (5 bases). Trimming took 3 bases from V and 5 from J, leaving 11 bases between them. Germline CDR1 SGHRS, CDR2 YFSETQ. This CDR3 has 14 amino acids. DNA of the CDR3: TGCGCCAGCAGCTCTCGAGGAGGTACCGGGGAGCTGTTTTTT. Encoded protein: CASSSRGGTGELFF.

The rearrangement uses TRBV10-3 and TRBJ2-7, with D possibly being TRBD1 (5 bases). V lost 0 bases and J lost 5, with 20 bases in between. CDR1 is ENHRY and CDR2 is SYGVKD in the germline V gene. CDR3 length: 17 amino acids. The CDR3 nucleotides read TGTGCCATCAGTGAGTCGATAGGCCAGGGAACCTTCCACGAGCAGTACGTC. Protein product: CAISESIGQGTFHEQYV.

The V call is TRBV28, the J call TRBJ2-1; 8 bases are shared with TRBD1. Germline V lookup: CDR1 MDHEN, CDR2 SYDVKM. Losses at the gene ends were 8 bases for V and 5 bases for J; bases not matched to a gene: 5. The CDR3 extends over 13 amino acids. The CDR3 protein is CASRTGWDNEQFF. The DNA for the CDR3 is TGTGCCAGCCGGACAGGGTGGGACAATGAGCAGTTCTTC.

This rearrangement joins TRBV10-1 to TRBJ2-2; D might be TRBD1 (6 bases). V dropped 3 bases and J dropped 5 bases, with 13 bases sitting between them. This CDR3 has 15 amino acids. CDR1 is WNHNN, CDR2 SYGVQD, per germline (reference sequence). The CDR3 spells CASSDSGVDTGELFF. The CDR3 region has the DNA TGCGCCAGCAGTGATTCAGGGGTGGATACCGGGGAGCTGTTTTTT.

A few counts support this clonotype. The chain uses TRBV2 and TRBJ1-1; D uncertain. The V gene's germline CDR1 is SNHLY and CDR2 FYNNEI. The CDR3 is made up of 13 amino acids. V lost 3 bases and J 0 bases, leaving 5 bases between the germline ends. The CDR3 DNA reads as TGTGCCAGCAGTGAGCACATGAACACTGAAGCTTTCTTT. Protein: CASSEHMNTEAFF. Using reference TRBV2 and TRBJ1-1 for the parts outside the CDR3, the full variable domain is EPEVTQTPSHQVTQMGQEVILRCVPISNHLYFYWYRQILGQKVEFLVSFYNNEISEKSEIFDDQFSVERPDGSNFTLKIRSTKLEDSAMYFCASSEHMNTEAFFGQGTRLTVV.

This chain uses TRBV27 with TRBJ1-5; D possibly corresponds to TRBD1 (5 bases). The CDR3 consists of 14 residues. The germline gives CDR1 MNHEY, CDR2 SMNVEV (reference sequence). Trimming took 6 bases from V and 0 from J, leaving 9 bases between them. CDR3 region: CASSSTDSNQPQHF. Written as DNA, the CDR3 is TGTGCCAGCAGCTCGACAGATAGCAATCAGCCCCAGCATTTT.

Of note for this clonotype: This may arise from a read error, as a much more abundant clone is one base away. This chain links TRBV15 with TRBJ2-5; 10 bases map to TRBD1. This CDR3 comprises 16 residues. Trimming removed 5 bases from V and 2 bases from J; junction bases left unmatched: 8. In germline, CDR1 is LNHNV, CDR2 YYDKDF (reference sequence). The CDR3 DNA sequence: TGTGCCACCAGCGGGGGGACAGGGGTTACACAAGAGACCCAGTACTTC. The encoded protein is CATSGGTGVTQETQYF.

This chain uses TRBV12-3 or TRBV12-4 with TRBJ1-1; the match to TRBD1 covers 7 bases. The CDR3 loop spans 16 amino acids. Unmatched junction bases numbered 9, after V lost 3 bases and J lost 2 bases. The CDR3: CASSFDRERANTEAFF. In DNA, the CDR3 is TGTGCCAGCAGTTTTGACAGGGAGAGGGCCAACACTGAAGCTTTCTTT.

This clonotype was observed a handful of times. Germline is not matched at one junction end, which may reflect a read error. Here the CDR3 reads CSASPSGGLTGDLFF. In DNA form, the CDR3 reads TGCAGTGCTAGCCCTAGCGGGGGCCTCACCGGGGACCTGTTTTTT. V and J are TRBV20-1 and TRBJ2-2, with TRBD2 identical over 10 bases. This CDR3 spans 15 amino acids. The V gene's germline CDR1 is DFQATT and CDR2 SNEGSKA (reference sequence).

This clonotype was seen only a few times. The gene calls are TRBV12-3 or TRBV12-4 and TRBJ2-7, with 8 bases aligning to TRBD1. The CDR3 is made up of 15 amino acids. J lost 3 bases, V lost 1 base, and 5 bases had no gene match. This CDR3 is CASSLDRGNIYEQYV. The DNA for the CDR3 is TGTGCCAGCAGTTTAGACAGGGGGAATATCTACGAGCAGTACGTC.

This chain connects TRBV30 to TRBJ1-4, with D tentatively TRBD1 (6 bases). V lost 4 bases to trimming and J lost 8 bases, with 17 bases between them. Germline CDR1 and CDR2: GTSNPN and SVGIG (reference sequence). This CDR3 comprises 14 residues. CDR3 amino acids: CAWKRAGEGEKLFF. As DNA, the CDR3 is TGTGCCTGGAAAAGGGCAGGGGAGGGCGAAAAACTGTTTTTT. The full variable domain, with the rest looked up from reference TRBV30 and TRBJ1-4, is SQTIHQWPATLVQPVGSPLSLECTVEGTSNPNLYWYRQAAGRGLQLLFYSVGIGQISSEVPQNLSASRPQDRQFILSSKKLLLSDSGFYLCAWKRAGEGEKLFFGSGTQLSVL.

This clonotype was counted ten times or more. The chain carries TRBV6-5 and TRBJ2-7, with TRBD2 matching over 11 bases. The germline V gene has CDR1 MNHEY and CDR2 SVGAGI. With 0 bases clipped from V and 4 bases from J, the junction kept 2 bases outside the gene matches. The CDR3 loop spans 15 amino acids. In DNA, the CDR3 is TGTGCCAGCAGTTACTCGGCTAGCGGGAGGTACGAGCAGTACGTC. Protein: CASSYSASGRYEQYV.

This sequence joins TRBV20-1 and TRBJ1-1, with D perhaps matching TRBD1 (5 bases). Trimming stripped 3 bases from V and 9 bases from J, with 23 bases between. Germline V lookup: CDR1 DFQATT, CDR2 SNEGSKA (reference sequence). The CDR3 has 15 residues. The CDR3 is CSARRSGAGRTQAFF. Written as DNA, the CDR3 is TGCAGTGCTAGGCGCTCTGGGGCAGGGAGAACCCAAGCTTTCTTT.

This rearrangement joins TRBV5-4 to TRBJ2-3; D remains unclear. The germline gives CDR1 SGHNT, CDR2 YYREEE (reference sequence). Trimming left V 2 bases short and J 0 bases short, with 10 bases between. The CDR3 runs to 15 residues. This CDR3 reads CASSFKIGSTDTQYF. DNA for the CDR3: TGTGCCAGCAGCTTCAAGATAGGTAGCACAGATACGCAGTATTTT.

The gene calls are TRBV20-1 and TRBJ1-4; the D gene is possibly TRBD1 (6 bases). Deletions cut 0 bases from V and 8 bases from J, with 16 bases between. Germline CDR1 reads DFQATT; CDR2 reads SNEGSKA (reference sequence). CDR3 length: 15 amino acids. The CDR3 sequence: CSARDLGARGEKLFF. The CDR3 DNA sequence: TGCAGTGCTAGAGATCTGGGGGCCCGCGGGGAAAAACTGTTTTTT.

This clonotype was seen more than once but under ten times. The chain is built from TRBV6-1 and TRBJ1-3; no definite D call. Germline values: CDR1 MNHNS, CDR2 SASEGT. V was trimmed by 8 bases and J by 0 bases, leaving 8 bases between them. This CDR3 spans 13 amino acids. CDR3 nucleotides: TGTGCCAGCGCTCTTAACTCTGGAAACACCATATATTTT. Protein: CASALNSGNTIYF.

The gene calls are TRBV20-1 and TRBJ2-3, with 9 nucleotides matching TRBD1. The germline V gene has CDR1 DFQATT and CDR2 SNEGSKA (reference sequence). The V gene end was trimmed by 1 base and the J gene end by 5 bases; junction bases not matched to a gene: 7. This CDR3 spans 15 amino acids. The CDR3 nucleotides are TGCAGTGCTAGAGGGGGACAGGGCCGCCAAGATACGCAGTATTTT. This gives the protein CSARGGQGRQDTQYF.